The 28 T cell receptor beta chains below all came from one sample that was sequenced in a study of siplizumab effects on memory and regulatory T cells. The method was immunoSEQ multiplex PCR; TCRdb's version includes in-frame clones alone and lacks a portion of them. The repertoire has some 100,000 clones, 91% of them found once; the top ten carry over 0.12%. Sequenced input: CD4+ T cells sorted from blood. These receptors all come from a human donor in good health.

The V and J genes are TRBV6-1 and TRBJ1-2; 9 nucleotides align to TRBD1. Germline CDR1 MNHNS, CDR2 SASEGT. The V and J ends lost 7 bases and 4 bases, in that order; junction bases with no gene match: 7. This CDR3 is 14 amino acids long. The CDR3 nucleotides are TGTGCCAGCACCCCGGGGACAGGGATCTATGGCTACACCTTC. It encodes CASTPGTGIYGYTF.

The chain carries TRBV18 and TRBJ2-6; the D gene is possibly TRBD1 (6 bases). The CDR3 is 17 amino acids. Per germline, CDR1 KGHSH and CDR2 LQKENI. Trimming pared 0 bases from V and 0 bases from J, leaving 9 bases between. The CDR3 nucleotides read TGTGCCAGCTCACCACCGACAGGCTCCTCTGGGGCCAACGTCCTGACTTTC. As protein: CASSPPTGSSGANVLTF.

V and J are TRBV4-1 and TRBJ1-5; D may be TRBD1 (5 bases). The CDR3 contains 17 residues. Trimming took off 1 base at V and 0 bases at J, with 13 bases between the two ends. The V gene's germline CDR1 is MGHRA and CDR2 YSYEKL. The CDR3 DNA sequence: TGCGCCAGCAGCCAAGTGTTACAGGCGCTTAGCAATCAGCCCCAGCATTTT. Amino acid sequence: CASSQVLQALSNQPQHF.

The chain couples TRBV11-2 to TRBJ2-4; D is possibly TRBD2 (5 bases). Germline V lookup: CDR1 SGHAT, CDR2 FQNNGV. This CDR3 spans 15 amino acids. V was pared by 1 base and J by 6 bases, with 13 bases between. Written as DNA, the CDR3 is TGTGCCAGCAGCTTAGCGACGGGGTGGGGAAACATTCAGTACTTC. This gives the protein CASSLATGWGNIQYF.

This chain joins TRBV12-5 and TRBJ2-3; TRBD1 is a possible D gene (5 bases). V was clipped by 3 bases and J by 0 bases, with 7 bases between them. This CDR3 has 14 amino acids. The germline V gene has CDR1 LGHNT and CDR2 FRNRAP. The CDR3 DNA is TGTGCTAGTGGTTTACAGGTTAGCACAGATACGCAGTATTTT. Its protein is CASGLQVSTDTQYF.

The chain carries TRBV6-5 and TRBJ1-6; weak D call: TRBD1 (5 bases). CDR3 length equals 16 residues. V dropped 2 bases and J dropped 3 bases, with 11 bases sitting between them. In germline, CDR1 is MNHEY, CDR2 SVGAGI. The CDR3 coding sequence is TGTGCCAGCAGTTACCTAAGACAGAACTATAATTCACCCCTCCACTTT. Protein: CASSYLRQNYNSPLHF.

The chain employs TRBV6-5 and TRBJ1-1; the D is unclear. Trimming cost V 5 bases and J 4 bases, with 8 bases left between them. Germline assignment: CDR1 MNHEY and CDR2 SVGAGI. The CDR3 is made up of 12 amino acids. The CDR3 DNA is TGTGCCAGCAGTGATCAATTCACTGAAGCTTTCTTT. This sequence encodes CASSDQFTEAFF.

The J gene is TRBJ1-1, the V gene TRBV4-2; D uncertain. Germline V gives CDR1 LGHNA, CDR2 YNFKEQ. This CDR3 is 13 amino acids long. Trimming cost V 4 bases and J 8 bases, with 14 bases left between them. The CDR3 protein is CASSRAEGTEAFF. CDR3 sequence (DNA): TGTGCCAGCAGCCGCGCCGAGGGAACAGAAGCTTTCTTT.

The chain uses TRBV7-7 and TRBJ2-3; no clear D gene. CDR1 and CDR2 from the germline V gene are SSHAT and FNYEAQ (reference sequence). V was cut by 1 base and J by 2 bases, with 10 bases left in between. The CDR3 spans 15 residues. The CDR3 nucleotides read TGTGCCAGCAGCTTAGGAAGGGCAAACACAGATACGCAGTATTTT. It specifies CASSLGRANTDTQYF.

The V call is TRBV14, the J call TRBJ1-1; D is unresolved. The V gene lost 5 bases and the J gene lost 10 bases, with 23 bases spanning the gap. CDR1 and CDR2 from the germline V gene are SGHDN and FVKESK. The CDR3 has 15 amino acids. This chain's CDR3 is CASSTRIDGSGGAFF. CDR3 nucleotide sequence: TGTGCCAGCAGCACCAGAATTGACGGCAGTGGCGGAGCTTTCTTT.

The CDR3 nucleotides are TGTGCTAGTGGCTCCCCCTTATCCGGGGGAGAAGCTTTCTTT. Translated, it gives CASGSPLSGGEAFF. The J gene is TRBJ1-1, the V gene TRBV12-5, with TRBD1 as a possible D gene (5 bases). CDR1 LGHNT and CDR2 FRNRAP come from the germline V gene. This CDR3 region has 14 residues. Trimming pared 6 bases from V and 8 bases from J, leaving 19 bases between.

The chain couples TRBV6-1 to TRBJ1-2; tentatively, D is TRBD1 (6 bases). V lost 7 bases, J lost 9 bases, and 15 bases lay in between. The CDR3 has 12 amino acids. Germline V gene sequence: CDR1 MNHNS, CDR2 SASEGT. The DNA of the CDR3 is TGTGCCAGCAATCTACAGGGCTCTAGCTACACCTTC. Residues: CASNLQGSSYTF.

The chain carries TRBV15 and TRBJ2-1, with D unclear. Germline V gene sequence: CDR1 LNHNV, CDR2 YYDKDF (reference sequence). The V end was cut by 3 bases, the J end by 1 base, with 7 bases between. This CDR3 is built from 14 residues. The CDR3 DNA sequence: TGTGCCACCAGCAGGACCCTTTCCTACAATGAGCAGTTCTTC. Translation: CATSRTLSYNEQFF.

The rearrangement links TRBV18 to TRBJ1-2; 8 nucleotides match TRBD1. CDR3 size: 15 residues. With V trimmed by 3 bases and J by 6 bases, 9 bases remained unmatched. Germline V gene sequence: CDR1 KGHSH, CDR2 LQKENI. This CDR3 is CASSPTRTGNDGYTF. DNA of the CDR3: TGTGCCAGCTCACCTACGCGGACAGGGAATGATGGCTACACCTTC. The whole variable domain, remainder taken from reference TRBV18 and TRBJ1-2, is NAGVMQNPRHLVRRRGQEARLRCSPMKGHSHVYWYRQLPEEGLKFMVYLQKENIIDESGMPKERFSAEFPKEGPSILRIQQVVRGDSAAYFCASSPTRTGNDGYTFGSGTRLTVV.

The V and J genes are TRBV27 and TRBJ2-7; TRBD1 is a possible D gene (5 bases). Germline V gene sequence: CDR1 MNHEY, CDR2 SMNVEV (reference sequence). The CDR3 runs 15 residues. V was clipped by 5 bases and J by 1 base, with 15 bases between them. The CDR3 bases are TGTGCCAGCAGTCCGGACAAGGGTCAATCCTACGAGCAGTACTTC. This translates into CASSPDKGQSYEQYF.

The V call is TRBV4-1, the J call TRBJ2-3, with D perhaps assigned TRBD1 or TRBD2 (6 bases each). The germline V and J ends were trimmed by 3 bases and 0 bases, with 16 bases remaining between them. The germline gives CDR1 MGHRA, CDR2 YSYEKL. CDR3 length: 17 amino acids. The CDR3 here is CASSHRSSGASTDTQYF. For the CDR3, the DNA is TGCGCCAGCAGCCACCGATCGTCGGGGGCTAGCACAGATACGCAGTATTTT.

The chain carries TRBV6-5 and TRBJ1-2; a weak D match, TRBD1 (5 bases). The CDR3 sequence is 12 residues long. V gave up 6 bases and J gave up 4 bases, with 9 bases separating them. Germline V gives CDR1 MNHEY, CDR2 SVGAGI. CDR3 amino acids: CASSLGGYGYTF. The CDR3 DNA is TGTGCCAGCAGCCTTGGGGGCTATGGCTACACCTTC.

The chain employs TRBV19 and TRBJ1-2, with D possibly TRBD1 on 5 matching bases. V lost 6 bases and J 0 bases, leaving 17 bases between the germline ends. The CDR3 consists of 16 residues. Germline CDR1 and CDR2: LNHDA and SQIVND (reference sequence). CDR3 loop: CASSPRHWGSNYGYTF. CDR3 bases: TGTGCCAGTAGCCCCAGGCACTGGGGCTCTAACTATGGCTACACCTTC. Variable domain in full (rest from reference TRBV19 and TRBJ1-2): DGGITQSPKYLFRKEGQNVTLSCEQNLNHDAMYWYRQDPGQGLRLIYYSQIVNDFQKGDIAEGYSVSREKKESFPLTVTSAQKNPTAFYLCASSPRHWGSNYGYTFGSGTRLTVV.

The chain carries TRBV5-6 and TRBJ2-5; 7 bases are a match to TRBD1. The J call is uncertain, as TRBJ2-7 better fits the DNA end. The CDR3 length is 14 residues. CDR1 is SGHDT and CDR2 is YYEEEE in the germline V gene. Here the CDR3 DNA reads TGTGCCAGCATCCAGGGGGTTAATAGCTACGAGCAGTACTTC. It specifies CASIQGVNSYEQYF.

The V and J genes are TRBV14 and TRBJ1-4; D remains ambiguous. This CDR3 has 17 residues. Trimming shortened V by 4 bases and J by 0 bases, and 15 bases separated the two germline ends. Germline V CDR1 and CDR2: SGHDN, FVKESK. This chain's CDR3 is CASSPEGRPTTNEKLFF. As DNA, the CDR3 is TGTGCCAGCAGCCCCGAGGGCAGACCCACAACTAATGAAAAACTGTTTTTT. Looking up the rest from reference TRBV14 and TRBJ1-4 gives the full variable domain: EAGVTQFPSHSVIEKGQTVTLRCDPISGHDNLYWYRRVMGKEIKFLLHFVKESKQDESGMPNNRFLAERTGGTYSTLKVQPAELEDSGVYFCASSPEGRPTTNEKLFFGSGTQLSVL.

J is TRBJ1-2 and V is TRBV6-1; D not resolved. Germline CDR1 and CDR2: MNHNS and SASEGT. V shed 5 bases and J shed 7 bases, with 14 bases lying between them. The CDR3 has 13 amino acids. The CDR3: CASSNLDLTGYTF. CDR3 DNA: TGTGCCAGCAGTAACCTAGATTTAACTGGCTACACCTTC.

The rearrangement joins TRBV4-2 to TRBJ2-7; D not resolved. Per germline, CDR1 LGHNA and CDR2 YNFKEQ. This CDR3 region has 12 residues. V was cut by 0 bases and J by 1 base, with 1 base left in between. In nucleotides, the CDR3 is TGTGCCAGCAGCCAAGATTCCTACGAGCAGTACTTC. This sequence encodes CASSQDSYEQYF.

V gene TRBV2 combines with J gene TRBJ2-5, with 7 bases identical to TRBD2. This CDR3 is 14 amino acids long. The trim removed 6 bases at V and 3 bases at J, leaving 7 bases unmatched. Germline V gene data show CDR1 as SNHLY and CDR2 as FYNNEI. CDR3 residues: CASSQTSSKETQYF. CDR3 coding DNA: TGTGCCAGCAGCCAGACTAGCTCAAAAGAGACCCAGTACTTC.

The V call is TRBV5-6, the J call TRBJ1-5; 10 nucleotides align to TRBD1. J was trimmed by 2 bases and V by 0 bases; bases with no gene match: 2. CDR3 length: 16 amino acids. Germline V gene sequence: CDR1 SGHDT, CDR2 YYEEEE. In DNA form, the CDR3 reads TGTGCCAGCAGCTTGGGGGACAGGGGTGGCAATCAGCCCCAGCATTTT. As protein: CASSLGDRGGNQPQHF.

V is TRBV4-1 and J is TRBJ2-1; 11 bases are shared with TRBD2. Germline trimming cut 1 base from V and 8 bases from J; bases unmatched to any gene: 7. This CDR3 is built from 16 residues. Germline V gives CDR1 MGHRA, CDR2 YSYEKL. The CDR3 nucleotides read TGCGCCAGCAGCCAAGGGGAACTAGCGGGGGAACATGAGCAGTTCTTC. It codes for CASSQGELAGEHEQFF.

V is TRBV28 and J is TRBJ2-2; D is ambiguous. Germline CDR1 MDHEN, CDR2 SYDVKM. There are 13 residues in the CDR3. With 7 bases removed from V and 8 bases from J, the gap between germline ends came to 14 bases. The CDR3 coding sequence is TGTGCCAGCACGAAGGTGGTGGGGGGGGAGCTGTTTTTT. Residues: CASTKVVGGELFF.

This chain joins TRBV18 and TRBJ1-6; D is perhaps TRBD1 (5 bases). Trimming left V 3 bases short and J 7 bases short, with 10 bases between. The germline CDR1 and CDR2 sequences are KGHSH and LQKENI. The CDR3 extends over 14 amino acids. CDR3 loop: CASSPTDINSPLHF. CDR3 DNA: TGTGCCAGCTCACCGACAGATATCAATTCACCCCTCCACTTT. Filled out from reference TRBV18 and TRBJ1-6, the complete variable domain reads NAGVMQNPRHLVRRRGQEARLRCSPMKGHSHVYWYRQLPEEGLKFMVYLQKENIIDESGMPKERFSAEFPKEGPSILRIQQVVRGDSAAYFCASSPTDINSPLHFGNGTRLTVT.

The V call is TRBV4-2, the J call TRBJ2-7; 10 nucleotides match TRBD2. Germline V gene lookup returns CDR1 LGHNA and CDR2 YNFKEQ. V gave up 3 bases and J gave up 0 bases; unmatched junction bases: 5. The CDR3 runs 16 residues. CDR3 amino acids: CASSQVERGGSYEQYF. The CDR3 DNA is TGTGCCAGCAGCCAGGTTGAGCGGGGGGGCTCCTACGAGCAGTACTTC.